These 27 T cell receptor beta chains were all obtained from the same sample, sequenced in a study of CD8 T cells in Susac syndrome. Random hexamers served to reverse transcribe roughly 0.5 to 1 ug RNA. MiXCR, applied by TCRdb to the immunoSEQ multiplex PCR reads, yields one record per CDR3 protein. The table records some 300,000 distinct CDR3 sequences, roughly 85% of them present only once. The sample taken for sequencing was CD8+ T cells from PBMCs. Every receptor here comes from a human donor with multiple sclerosis.

This chain's CDR3 is CASSLGVSEQETQYF. The CDR3 nucleotides are TGTGCCAGCAGTTTGGGTGTGTCCGAACAAGAGACCCAGTACTTC. The rearrangement joins TRBV28 to TRBJ2-5; D is uncertain. Trimming removed 3 bases at V and 2 bases at J, with 13 bases between. CDR1 and CDR2 from the germline V gene are MDHEN and SYDVKM. The CDR3 extends over 15 amino acids.

V gene TRBV5-8 combines with J gene TRBJ2-1; D ambiguous. CDR3 length: 12 residues. Trimming removed 9 bases at V and 6 bases at J, with 13 bases between. Germline-derived CDR1 and CDR2 are SGHTS and YDEGEE. Here the CDR3 DNA reads TGTGCCAACACGGGCCCCTCCAATGAGCAGTTCTTC. It translates to CANTGPSNEQFF.

V gene TRBV10-3 combines with J gene TRBJ2-7; D may correspond to TRBD1 or TRBD2 (5 bases each). The CDR3 contains 14 residues. Germline CDR1 reads ENHRY; CDR2 reads SYGVKD. V was clipped by 2 bases and J by 3 bases, with 11 bases between them. The CDR3 here is CAISERGEDYEQYF. The CDR3 DNA reads TGTGCCATCAGTGAGAGGGGAGAAGACTACGAGCAGTACTTC.

The chain uses TRBV7-8 and TRBJ2-1; 7 bases match TRBD1. The CDR3 is 16 residues long. The V segment lost 7 bases and the J segment 3 bases; nucleotides outside the gene matches: 12. Germline CDR1 reads SGHVS; CDR2 reads FQNEAQ. The CDR3 DNA sequence: TGTGCCAGCACCTTTCTAGGGGGCGCGGTCTACAATGAGCAGTTCTTC. Its translation: CASTFLGGAVYNEQFF.

The V and J genes are TRBV27 and TRBJ2-1, with TRBD2 matching over 15 bases. CDR1 is MNHEY, CDR2 SMNVEV, per germline (reference sequence). V gave up 7 bases and J gave up 7 bases; unmatched junction bases: 5. The CDR3 covers 15 residues. The DNA for the CDR3 is TGTGCCAGCACAGTAGGGACTAGCGGGAGGAATGAGCAGTTCTTC. Translated: CASTVGTSGRNEQFF.

The V gene is TRBV4-1, the J gene TRBJ1-1, with D hard to call. Per germline, CDR1 MGHRA and CDR2 YSYEKL. The CDR3 covers 13 residues. Between the trimmed V and J ends, which lost 4 bases and 6 bases, there was a span of 12 bases. This CDR3 is CASSLAGVAEAFF. The CDR3 DNA sequence: TGCGCCAGCAGCCTGGCCGGGGTTGCTGAAGCTTTCTTT.

V gene TRBV30 combines with J gene TRBJ2-7, with TRBD1 identical over 11 bases. The CDR3 length is 14 residues. After removal of 3 bases from V and 3 bases from J, the junction contained 4 bases not matched to a gene. The V gene's germline CDR1 is GTSNPN and CDR2 SVGIG (reference sequence). The CDR3 bases are TGTGCCTGGAGCCGTGGGACAGGGGGCTACGAGCAGTACTTC. Its translation is CAWSRGTGGYEQYF.

The rearrangement links TRBV30 to TRBJ2-7; D is possibly TRBD2 (7 bases). The length of the CDR3 is 13 residues. Germline V gene data show CDR1 as GTSNPN and CDR2 as SVGIG (reference sequence). Trimming removed 1 base at V and 5 bases at J, with 12 bases between. CDR3: CAWSAQGRDEQYF. Here the CDR3 DNA reads TGTGCCTGGAGTGCCCAGGGGAGGGACGAGCAGTACTTC.

V and J are TRBV9 and TRBJ2-7; 14 nucleotides align to TRBD2. There are 17 residues in the CDR3. CDR1 is SGDLS, CDR2 YYNGEE, per germline. J gave up 4 bases and V 1 base, and 7 bases lay outside the gene matches. This CDR3 is CASSVRGTSGSVYEQYF. CDR3 DNA: TGTGCCAGCAGCGTACGCGGGACTAGCGGGAGCGTATACGAGCAGTACTTC.

V gene TRBV29-1 combines with J gene TRBJ1-2, with TRBD1 as a possible D gene (5 bases). Trimming left V 6 bases short and J 8 bases short, with 19 bases between. The CDR3 length is 13 residues. In germline, CDR1 is SQVTM, CDR2 ANQGSEA. The CDR3 DNA follows: TGCAGCGTGGGGGTCGGACTCCAACCAGGCTACACCTTC. Translation: CSVGVGLQPGYTF.

This clonotype was seen only once. The genes are TRBV24-1 and TRBJ1-5; 8 bases are shared with TRBD1. The germline CDR1 and CDR2 sequences are KGHDR and SFDVKD. This CDR3 comprises 14 residues. V gave up 3 bases and J gave up 5 bases; unmatched junction bases: 2. The CDR3 nucleotides read TGTGCCACCAGTGATGGACAGGGAGATCAGCCCCAGCATTTT. This codes for CATSDGQGDQPQHF.

The rearrangement uses TRBV27 and TRBJ2-7; D unclear. The CDR3 runs to 16 residues. Trimming took 2 bases from V and 4 from J, leaving 18 bases between them. Germline V gives CDR1 MNHEY, CDR2 SMNVEV (reference sequence). DNA of the CDR3: TGTGCCAGCAGTTTAGATATCACCTACAGTTTTTACGAGCAGTACTTC. Encoded protein: CASSLDITYSFYEQYF.

The chain combines TRBV7-9 with TRBJ2-7; 8 positions agree with TRBD1. This CDR3 is built from 14 residues. The germline gives CDR1 SEHNR, CDR2 FQNEAQ (reference sequence). The J segment lost 5 bases and the V segment lost 5 bases, leaving 8 bases of the junction unmatched. The CDR3 here is CASSPRTGWDEQYF. The DNA of the CDR3 is TGTGCCAGCAGCCCCAGGACAGGGTGGGACGAGCAGTACTTC.

The chain couples TRBV27 to TRBJ1-2, with D perhaps TRBD1 (5 bases). Germline V lookup: CDR1 MNHEY, CDR2 SMNVEV (reference sequence). The CDR3 contains 15 residues. Trimming removed 7 bases from V and 5 bases from J, with 20 bases in between. CDR3 sequence reads: CASKEGPSMEYGYTF. In nucleotides, the CDR3 is TGTGCCAGCAAGGAGGGGCCGTCGATGGAGTATGGCTACACCTTC.

Of note for this clonotype: The junction shows a germline mismatch at one end, possibly a read error. The V gene is TRBV7-7, the J gene TRBJ2-5; D gene uncertain. The CDR3 sequence is 15 residues long. In germline, CDR1 is SSHAT, CDR2 FNYEAQ (reference sequence). Here the CDR3 DNA reads TGTGCTAGCAGCTTAGCCCCCAGCTACCAAGAGACCCAGTACTTC. Amino acids: CASSLAPSYQETQYF.

This clonotype was observed a single time. The junction differs from germline at one of its ends, possibly a read error. The CDR3 here is CANSWVSGTDTQYF. The CDR3 bases are TGTGCCAACAGTTGGGTTAGCGGCACAGATACGCAGTATTTT. V is TRBV28 and J is TRBJ2-3, with D possibly TRBD2 on 5 matching bases. This CDR3 is 14 amino acids long. CDR1 is MDHEN, CDR2 SYDVKM, per germline. The full variable domain, with the rest looked up from reference TRBV28 and TRBJ2-3, is DVKVTQSSRYLVKRTGEKVFLECVQDMDHENMFWYRQDPGLGLRLIYFSYDVKMKEKGDIPEGYSVSREKKERFSLILESASTNQTSMYLCANSWVSGTDTQYFGPGTRLTVL.

DNA for the CDR3: TGTGCCAGCAGCTTAAATTCCGCTGGGCTAGCGGGAGTTGGCGAGCAGTACTTC. It yields the protein CASSLNSAGLAGVGEQYF. The chain joins TRBV11-2 to TRBJ2-7; the match to TRBD2 covers 10 bases. Germline V gives CDR1 SGHAT, CDR2 FQNNGV. The V and J ends lost 2 bases and 6 bases, in that order; junction bases with no gene match: 16. The CDR3 contains 18 residues.

This clonotype appeared once. The V gene is TRBV5-1, the J gene TRBJ2-7, with TRBD1 matching 8 bases. The CDR3 contains 14 residues. Germline V lookup: CDR1 SGHRS, CDR2 YFSETQ. V was pared by 2 bases and J by 2 bases, with 3 bases of the junction left unmatched. The CDR3 is CASSFQDRAYEQYF. The DNA for the CDR3 is TGCGCCAGCAGCTTTCAGGACAGGGCCTACGAGCAGTACTTC. Full variable domain (outside the CDR3, taken from reference TRBV5-1 and TRBJ2-7): KAGVTQTPRYLIKTRGQQVTLSCSPISGHRSVSWYQQTPGQGLQFLFEYFSETQRNKGNFPGRFSGRQFSNSRSEMNVSTLELGDSALYLCASSFQDRAYEQYFGPGTRLTVT.

This rearrangement joins TRBV6-2 or TRBV6-3 to TRBJ2-2; D is unclear. From germline, CDR1 is MNHEY and CDR2 SVGEGT. The CDR3 loop spans 13 amino acids. Trimming took off 2 bases at V and 5 bases at J, with 6 bases between the two ends. The DNA of the CDR3 is TGTGCCAGCAGTTACCGGTGGACCGGGGAGCTGTTTTTT. Translated, it gives CASSYRWTGELFF.

The J gene is TRBJ1-4, the V gene TRBV30; D may be TRBD1 (5 bases). The CDR3 covers 13 residues. Looked up from germline, CDR1 is GTSNPN and CDR2 is SVGIG (reference sequence). Trimming stripped 3 bases from V and 7 bases from J, with 12 bases between. The CDR3 bases are TGTGCCTGGAGCCTCGACGGGGGTGAAAAACTGTTTTTT. The encoded protein is CAWSLDGGEKLFF. The entire variable domain, with the rest obtained from reference TRBV30 and TRBJ1-4, is as follows: SQTIHQWPATLVQPVGSPLSLECTVEGTSNPNLYWYRQAAGRGLQLLFYSVGIGQISSEVPQNLSASRPQDRQFILSSKKLLLSDSGFYLCAWSLDGGEKLFFGSGTQLSVL.

The V gene is TRBV11-2, the J gene TRBJ2-3; 12 bases agree with TRBD2. The V gene end was trimmed by 5 bases and the J gene end by 5 bases; junction bases not matched to a gene: 5. This CDR3 contains 15 residues. Germline assignment: CDR1 SGHAT and CDR2 FQNNGV. The CDR3 region is CASSLLTSGRDTQYF. The CDR3, as DNA: TGTGCCAGCAGCCTATTGACTAGCGGGAGAGATACGCAGTATTTT.

This chain joins TRBV2 and TRBJ2-3, with 8 bases that match TRBD2. Germline-derived CDR1 and CDR2 are SNHLY and FYNNEI. This CDR3 contains 15 residues. V dropped 4 bases and J dropped 2; count of bases not matched to a gene: 5. This chain's CDR3 is CASSGTSRLTDTQYF. Here the CDR3 DNA reads TGTGCCAGCAGTGGGACTAGCAGACTCACAGATACGCAGTATTTT.

The V gene is TRBV7-9, the J gene TRBJ2-7; perhaps TRBD1 as D (5 bases). This CDR3 is 15 amino acids long. Germline loops: CDR1 SEHNR, CDR2 FQNEAQ (reference sequence). V shed 5 bases and J shed 2 bases, with 16 bases lying between them. Here the CDR3 DNA reads TGTGCCAGCAGCGACCCGAAGGACACTCCCTACGAGCAGTACTTC. Protein product: CASSDPKDTPYEQYF.

The chain links TRBV5-6 to TRBJ2-7; possibly TRBD1 for D (5 bases). Trimming pared 0 bases from V and 7 bases from J, leaving 11 bases between. This CDR3 is 13 amino acids long. The V gene's germline CDR1 is SGHDT and CDR2 YYEEEE. This chain's CDR3 is CASSLAAAGEQYF. The CDR3 coding sequence is TGTGCCAGCAGCTTGGCTGCGGCAGGGGAGCAGTACTTC.

V is TRBV19 and J is TRBJ2-5; tentatively, D is TRBD1 (5 bases). The CDR3 totals 15 residues. Per germline, CDR1 LNHDA and CDR2 SQIVND (reference sequence). V dropped 3 bases and J dropped 4 bases, with 15 bases sitting between them. CDR3 amino acids: CASSILSRAGETQYF. CDR3 bases: TGTGCCAGTAGTATCTTGAGCAGGGCCGGAGAGACCCAGTACTTC.

The chain combines TRBV4-3 with TRBJ2-7; 13 bases are a match to TRBD2. This CDR3 has 19 residues. V lost 5 bases to trimming and J lost 3 bases; unmatched junction nucleotides: 16. CDR1 and CDR2 (germline): LGHNA, YSLEER. The CDR3 DNA sequence: TGCGCCAGCAGCTACAAGGGCAGGACTAGCGGGAGTCGGCTCTACGAGCAGTACTTC. This gives the protein CASSYKGRTSGSRLYEQYF.

The CDR3 reads CASSQDGRTSGSLEQFF. The CDR3 DNA reads TGCGCCAGCAGCCAAGACGGTAGGACTAGCGGGAGTTTAGAGCAGTTCTTC. The genes are TRBV4-3 and TRBJ2-1; 13 nucleotides line up with TRBD2. J lost 10 bases, V lost 0 bases, and 9 bases had no gene match. This CDR3 is 17 amino acids long. Germline CDR1 reads LGHNA; CDR2 reads YSLEER.